Listed below are T cell receptor beta chains from one sample, sequenced in a study of blood T cell repertoires in COVID-19. The assay was immunoSEQ multiplex PCR, and TCRdb's table has in-frame clones only and misses some. The sample holds 200,000 to 300,000 clones; 75% to 90% are singletons and the top ten take under 2.5%. Sequenced: peripheral blood. The source of these receptors is a young man with active or convalescent COVID-19. CDR3s include the opening cysteine and the closing phenylalanine or tryptophan. D genes are given only for firm matches. Size is omitted from some rows. Given values are once, few, many or a class for expanded clones.

j_call	clone_size	v_call	d_call	cdr3_nt	cdr3_aa
TRBJ2-7	-	TRBV12-3/TRBV12-4	-	TGTGCCAGCAGTCGGTCTTCGATCGAGCAGTACTTC	CASSRSSIEQYF
TRBJ2-7	-	TRBV5-4	-	TGTGCCAGCAGCTTGGTTTCTAGCCCCGAGCAGTACTTC	CASSLVSSPEQYF
TRBJ2-5	-	TRBV10-2	-	TGCGCCAGTAAGACCCCGGGGATAATAGAGACCCAGTACTTC	CASKTPGIIETQYF
TRBJ2-7	-	TRBV27	-	TGTGCCAGCAGTCCAGAGATATACACTAGCTCCTACGAGCAGTACTTC	CASSPEIYTSSYEQYF
TRBJ1-1	few	TRBV18	-	TGTGCCAGCTCACTCGAATACCTGGAGGGCTCTGAAGCTTTCTTT	CASSLEYLEGSEAFF
TRBJ1-2	-	TRBV4-3	-	TGCGCCAGCAGCCCAGCGATGGGAGCTAACTATGGCTACACCTTC	CASSPAMGANYGYTF
TRBJ1-3	-	TRBV3-1/TRBV3-2	-	TGTGCCAGCAGCCAAGCCCCCGGCGGAGGAACTGGAAACACCATATATTTT	CASSQAPGGGTGNTIYF
TRBJ2-3	-	TRBV3-1/TRBV3-2	-	TGTGCCAGCAGCCAAGCCGGGGGAAGCACAGATACGCAGTATTTT	CASSQAGGSTDTQYF
TRBJ1-2	-	TRBV14	-	TGTGCCAGCAGCCTCCGACACAGGGAAGCTAACTATGGCTACACCTTC	CASSLRHREANYGYTF
TRBJ1-6	-	TRBV2	-	TGTGCCAGCAGTGAACCGACAGACCCTTCACCCCTCCACTTT	CASSEPTDPSPLHF
TRBJ2-1	-	TRBV5-1	TRBD2	TGCGCCAGCAGTGAGCGGGGGGTGAGCAATGAGCAGTTCTTC	CASSERGVSNEQFF
TRBJ2-3	once	TRBV4-3	-	-	CASSSISGASGGTSVPDTQYF
TRBJ1-5	-	TRBV6-1	-	TGTGCCAGCAGTGAATTGAGGGGGGGGCCGGGTGGCAATCAGCCCCAGCATTTT	CASSELRGGPGGNQPQHF
TRBJ2-5	-	TRBV6-5	-	TGTGCCACCCGGGTGGGGCGGGAGACCCAGTACTTC	CATRVGRETQYF
TRBJ1-1	-	TRBV7-9	-	TGTGCCAGCAGCCCAGACGACTCATACTTGACCGCCACTTTCTTT	CASSPDDSYLTATFF
TRBJ2-3	few	TRBV4-2	TRBD2	TGTGCCAGCAGCCGGGCCGAGGCTAGCGGATCTAATACGCAGTATTTT	CASSRAEASGSNTQYF
TRBJ2-7	-	TRBV3-1/TRBV3-2	-	TGTGCCAGCAGCCAGCCACCCCAGGATCTTGAGCAGTACTTC	CASSQPPQDLEQYF
TRBJ2-7	once	TRBV7-2	-	TGTGCCAGCAGCTTAGACAGGGAGTTCTACGAGCAGTACTTC	CASSLDREFYEQYF
TRBJ1-2	-	TRBV7-2	-	TGTGCCAGCAGCTCCACAGGGAGCTATGGCTACACCTTC	CASSSTGSYGYTF
TRBJ2-1	-	TRBV2	-	TGTGCCAGCAGTGAGTTTTTTAGTCTGAATGAGCAGTTCTTC	CASSEFFSLNEQFF
TRBJ2-4	-	TRBV2	TRBD2	TGTGCCAGCAGACAGGGACAAGCGGGGGGTATAGACATTCAGTACTTC	CASRQGQAGGIDIQYF
TRBJ1-1	once	TRBV6-5	-	TGTGCCAGCAGTTACGCCAGGGGGAACACTGAAGCTTTCTTT	CASSYARGNTEAFF
TRBJ1-1	once	TRBV6-5	-	TGTGCCAGCAGTTCCACGGACAGATGGACTGAAGCTTTCTTT	CASSSTDRWTEAFF
TRBJ2-3	-	TRBV7-9	TRBD2	TGTGCCAGCAGCTCCACTGCAGGGACTAAACCCACAGATACGCAGTATTTT	CASSSTAGTKPTDTQYF
TRBJ1-1	-	TRBV2	TRBD1	TGTGCCAGCAGTCCTCTTTCGACAGGGGGGAACACTGAAGCTTTCTTT	CASSPLSTGGNTEAFF
TRBJ1-3	-	TRBV6-5	-	TGTGCCAGCAGAACGAGCTCTGGAAACACCATATATTTT	CASRTSSGNTIYF
TRBJ2-5	-	TRBV20-1	-	TGCAGTGCCATGGGGGGATGGGCCCAGTACTTC	CSAMGGWAQYF
TRBJ2-7	-	TRBV28	-	TGTGCCAGCACCCCGGCTGGGCAAGACCTCTACGAGCAGTACTTC	CASTPAGQDLYEQYF
TRBJ2-7	-	TRBV6-5	TRBD2	TGTGCCAGCAGTTACTCCGGGACTAGCGGCTCCTACGAGCAGTACTTC	CASSYSGTSGSYEQYF
TRBJ2-1	-	TRBV2	-	TGTGCCAGCAGTCCAGGGGTGTGGGGGACGATCAACAATGAGCAGTTCTTC	CASSPGVWGTINNEQFF
TRBJ2-1	-	TRBV29-1	TRBD1	TGCAGCGCCAAGAGACAGGGTACTTACAATGAGCAGTTCTTC	CSAKRQGTYNEQFF
TRBJ1-4	-	TRBV18	TRBD1	TGTGCCAGCTCACTGGACAGGAATGAAAAACTGTTTTTT	CASSLDRNEKLFF
TRBJ2-3	-	TRBV5-1	TRBD2	TGCGCCAGCAGCTTAACTAGCGGGGTTCGTACAGATACGCAGTATTTT	CASSLTSGVRTDTQYF
TRBJ2-1	-	TRBV27	-	TGTGCCAGCAGTTTATACTACAACATATACAATGAGCAGTTCTTC	CASSLYYNIYNEQFF
TRBJ1-1	once	TRBV5-1	TRBD1	TGCGCCAGCAGCTTGGAGGGACAGGGCACCACTGAAGCTTTCTTT	CASSLEGQGTTEAFF
TRBJ2-5	-	TRBV15	-	TGTGCCACCAGCAGAGTGTCTGGATTGGACAGGGAGGGAGAGACCCAGTACTTC	CATSRVSGLDREGETQYF
TRBJ1-4	-	TRBV6-1	TRBD1	TGTGCCAGCGGGGAAGCCGGGACAGGGAATGAAAAACTGTTTTTT	CASGEAGTGNEKLFF